The clone carrying this T cell receptor beta chain was seen at least ten times. Its cognate antigen is unknown. The data stem from a study of T cell repertoires in cytomegalovirus infection. About the research overall: Public TCR beta signatures provided an indication of both CMV infection and a matching HLA type. Study results and caveats: Predominance within the ex vivo response was attributable to HLA-C-restricted CMV-specific TCR beta clonotypes.

TCRdb reanalysed the reads using MiXCR and keeps one entry per CDR3 protein. The repertoire holds hundreds of thousands of distinct CDR3 sequences, with 6.5% as singletons. After removal of 3 bases from V and 4 bases from J, the junction contained 9 bases not matched to a gene. The CDR3 extends over 15 amino acids. Germline CDR1 is SGHRS and CDR2 is YFSETQ. The source is a human donor in good health (CMV status not recorded). Some clones in this sample may be carry-over from other donors' samples. The chain carries TRBV5-1 and TRBJ1-1, with TRBD1 identical over 7 bases. The sequenced sample was PBMCs. The CDR3 bases are TGCGCCAGCAGCTGGGAGGGGGCGCGCAGCACTGAAGCTTTCTTT. This codes for CASSWEGARSTEAFF.